This record concerns one T cell receptor (beta chain) sequence. This clonotype was detected a few times. This clone's antigen is unknown. A read error may account for a junction end that differs from germline. The data stem from a study of T-cell reconstitution after alpha-beta-depleted transplantation in children (dated by TCRdb to 2015 to 2016). Context from the whole study: Using TCR repertoire profiling, the study quantitatively followed how T-cell immune reconstitution unfolded in children after TCRalphabeta/CD19-depleted allogeneic hematopoietic cell transplantation.

The CDR3 starts with the cysteine, ends with the phenylalanine, and has 16 residues. Only the CDR3 DNA stays, 48 bases, in frame from base 1. Taken from the germline V gene, the CDR1 and CDR2 loops are SGHTA and FQGTGA. The library was built by means of PCR. The instrument was an Illumina HiSeq 2500. TCR libraries were prepared with molecular barcoding, using unique molecular identifiers to normalize TCRbeta repertoire quantification. Using fastp at Q25 and MiXCR, TCRdb reprocessed the public reads and kept productive beta chains. Identical CDR3 proteins give one entry, which carries the most common genes and DNA. Counted in this sample were 200,000 to 300,000 distinct CDR3 sequences; 12% of them appeared once. The ten largest clones represent approximately 2.4% of the sample.

This receptor chain uses TRBV7-3 and TRBJ2-6, and possibly TRBD1, on 5 matching bases. The sequence was obtained from a human donor who donated a stem cell graft to a child with acute lymphoblastic leukemia. The sequencing used PBMCs from the stem cell graft donor, collected from the stem cell graft. This receptor has the CDR3 CASSWYGPSGANGLTF. The DNA sequence is TGTGCCAGCAGCTGGTACGGCCCCTCTGGGGCCAACGGCCTGACTTTC.